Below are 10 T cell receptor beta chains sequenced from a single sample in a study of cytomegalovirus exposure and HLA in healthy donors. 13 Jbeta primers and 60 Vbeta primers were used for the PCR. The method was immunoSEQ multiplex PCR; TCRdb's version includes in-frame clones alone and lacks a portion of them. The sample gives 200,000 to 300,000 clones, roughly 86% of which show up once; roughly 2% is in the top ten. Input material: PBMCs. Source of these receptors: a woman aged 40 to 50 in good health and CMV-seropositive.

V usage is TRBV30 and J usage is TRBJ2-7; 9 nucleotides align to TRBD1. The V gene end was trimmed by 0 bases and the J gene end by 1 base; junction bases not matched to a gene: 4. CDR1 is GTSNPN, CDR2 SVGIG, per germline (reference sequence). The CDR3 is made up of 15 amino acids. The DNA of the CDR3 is TGTGCCTGGAGTGTCGGGACAGGGTTATCCTACGAGCAGTACTTC. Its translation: CAWSVGTGLSYEQYF.

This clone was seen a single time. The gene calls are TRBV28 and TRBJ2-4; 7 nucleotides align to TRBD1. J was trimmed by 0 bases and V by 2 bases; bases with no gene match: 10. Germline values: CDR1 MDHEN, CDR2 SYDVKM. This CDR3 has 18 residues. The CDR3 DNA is TGTGCCAGCAGTTTAGTGGGACAGAGATTACTAGCCAAAAACATTCAGTACTTC. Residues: CASSLVGQRLLAKNIQYF.

The CDR3, as DNA: TGCAGCGTTGGTTCTAGCGCGACCTCTGGGGCCAACGTCCTGACTTTC. As protein: CSVGSSATSGANVLTF. V is TRBV29-1 and J is TRBJ2-6; perhaps TRBD2 as D (6 bases). This CDR3 is built from 16 residues. Trimming removed 4 bases at V and 0 bases at J, with 13 bases between. CDR1 SQVTM and CDR2 ANQGSEA come from the germline V gene.

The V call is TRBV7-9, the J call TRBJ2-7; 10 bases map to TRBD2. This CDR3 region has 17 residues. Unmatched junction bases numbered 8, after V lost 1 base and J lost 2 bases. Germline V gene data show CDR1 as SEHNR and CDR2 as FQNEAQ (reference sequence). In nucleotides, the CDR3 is TGTGCCAGCAGCTTAGTACAACTAGCGGGAACCACCTACGAGCAGTACTTC. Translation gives CASSLVQLAGTTYEQYF. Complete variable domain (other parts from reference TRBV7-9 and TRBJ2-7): DTGVSQNPRHKITKRGQNVTFRCDPISEHNRLYWYRQTLGQGPEFLTYFQNEAQLEKSRLLSDRFSAERPKGSFSTLEIQRTEQGDSAMYLCASSLVQLAGTTYEQYFGPGTRLTVT.

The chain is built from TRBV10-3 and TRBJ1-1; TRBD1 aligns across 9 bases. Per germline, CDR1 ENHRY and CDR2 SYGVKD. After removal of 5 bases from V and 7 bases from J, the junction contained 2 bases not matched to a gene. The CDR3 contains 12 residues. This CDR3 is CAISPGQGEAFF. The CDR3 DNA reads TGTGCCATCAGTCCGGGACAGGGTGAAGCTTTCTTT.

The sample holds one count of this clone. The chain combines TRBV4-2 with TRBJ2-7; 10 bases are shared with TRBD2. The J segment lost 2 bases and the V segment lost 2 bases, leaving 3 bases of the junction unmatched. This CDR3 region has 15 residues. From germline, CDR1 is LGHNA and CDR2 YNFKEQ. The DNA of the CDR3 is TGTGCCAGCAGCCAAAGGACTAGCGGTACCTACGAGCAGTACTTC. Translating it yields CASSQRTSGTYEQYF.

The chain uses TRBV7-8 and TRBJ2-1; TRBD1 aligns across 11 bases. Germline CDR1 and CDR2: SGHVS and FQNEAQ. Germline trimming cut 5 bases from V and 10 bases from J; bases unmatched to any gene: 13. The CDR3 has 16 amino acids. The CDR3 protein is CASSLEPGQGVREQFF. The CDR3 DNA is TGTGCCAGCAGCCTAGAACCGGGACAGGGGGTCAGGGAGCAGTTCTTC. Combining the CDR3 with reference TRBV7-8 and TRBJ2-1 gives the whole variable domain GAGVSQSPRYKVAKRGQDVALRCDPISGHVSLFWYQQALGQGPEFLTYFQNEAQLDKSGLPSDRFFAERPEGSVSTLKIQRTQQEDSAVYLCASSLEPGQGVREQFFGPGTRLTVL.

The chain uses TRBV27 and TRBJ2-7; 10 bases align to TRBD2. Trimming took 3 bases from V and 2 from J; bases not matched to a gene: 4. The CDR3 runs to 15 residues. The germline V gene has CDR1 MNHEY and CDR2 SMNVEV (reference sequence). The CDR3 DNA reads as TGTGCCAGCAGTTTGGGCAGCGGGAGGGCCTACGAGCAGTACTTC. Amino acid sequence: CASSLGSGRAYEQYF.

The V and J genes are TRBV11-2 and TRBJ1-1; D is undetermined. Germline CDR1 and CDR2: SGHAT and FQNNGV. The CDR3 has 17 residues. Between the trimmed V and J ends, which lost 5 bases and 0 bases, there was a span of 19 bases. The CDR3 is CASSPSQFYTLNTEAFF. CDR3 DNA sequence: TGTGCCAGCAGCCCCTCGCAGTTTTACACCCTGAACACTGAAGCTTTCTTT.

CDR3 loop: CASSVPQGSAEKLFF. The DNA of the CDR3 is TGTGCCAGCAGTGTCCCGCAGGGCAGCGCGGAAAAACTGTTTTTT. The gene calls are TRBV6-4 and TRBJ1-4; a possible D gene is TRBD1 (5 bases). The CDR3 has 15 amino acids. V was trimmed by 4 bases and J by 8 bases, leaving 17 bases between them. CDR1 is MRHNA and CDR2 is SNTAGT in the germline V gene.